This TCR beta chain appears in the sequencing data of a study of T-cell reconstitution after alpha-beta-depleted transplantation in children. Preparation of the TCRbeta library involved a method that used unique molecular identifiers. TCRdb ran MiXCR on the PCR reads and lists one entry per CDR3 protein. The sample contains some 390,000 distinct CDR3 sequences, roughly 22% of which appear only once. The CDR3 runs 15 residues. J was trimmed by 6 bases and V by 0 bases; bases with no gene match: 2. Germline loops: CDR1 SGHRS, CDR2 YFSETQ. The receptor's source is a human donor who donated a stem cell graft to a child with acute myeloid leukemia. Sequenced material: PBMCs from the stem cell graft donor, taken from the stem cell graft. The rearrangement links TRBV5-1 to TRBJ2-2, with 10 bases that match TRBD1. In nucleotides, the CDR3 is TGCGCCAGCAGCTTGGTGGGACAGGGGTCCGGGGAGCTGTTTTTT. It translates to CASSLVGQGSGELFF.